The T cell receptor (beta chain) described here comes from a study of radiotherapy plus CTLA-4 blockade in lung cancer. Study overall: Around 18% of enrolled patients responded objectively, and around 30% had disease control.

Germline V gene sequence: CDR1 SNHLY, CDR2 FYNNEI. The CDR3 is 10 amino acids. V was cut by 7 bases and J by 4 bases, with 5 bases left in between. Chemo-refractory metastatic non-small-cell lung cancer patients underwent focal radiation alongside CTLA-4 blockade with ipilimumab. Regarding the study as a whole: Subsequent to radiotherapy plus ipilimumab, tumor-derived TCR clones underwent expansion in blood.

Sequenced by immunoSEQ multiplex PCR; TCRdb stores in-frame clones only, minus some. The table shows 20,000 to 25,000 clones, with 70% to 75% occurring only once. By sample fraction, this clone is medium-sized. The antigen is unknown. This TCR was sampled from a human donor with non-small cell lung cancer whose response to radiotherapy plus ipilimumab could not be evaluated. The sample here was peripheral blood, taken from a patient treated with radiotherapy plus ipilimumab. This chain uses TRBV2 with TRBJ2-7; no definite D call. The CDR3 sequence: CASKEYEQYF. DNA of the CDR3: TGTGCCAGCAAAGAGTACGAGCAGTACTTC.